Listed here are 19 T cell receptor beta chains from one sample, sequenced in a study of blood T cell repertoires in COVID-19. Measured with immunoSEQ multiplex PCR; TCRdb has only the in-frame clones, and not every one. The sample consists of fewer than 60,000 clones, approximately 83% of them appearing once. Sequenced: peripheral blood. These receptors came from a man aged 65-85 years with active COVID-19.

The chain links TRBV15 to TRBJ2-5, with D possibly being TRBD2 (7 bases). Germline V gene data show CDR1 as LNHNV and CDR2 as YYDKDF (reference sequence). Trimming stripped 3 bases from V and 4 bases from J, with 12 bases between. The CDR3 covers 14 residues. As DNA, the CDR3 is TGTGCCACCAGCAGTAGGGGGGGTGGAGAGACCCAGTACTTC. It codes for CATSSRGGGETQYF.

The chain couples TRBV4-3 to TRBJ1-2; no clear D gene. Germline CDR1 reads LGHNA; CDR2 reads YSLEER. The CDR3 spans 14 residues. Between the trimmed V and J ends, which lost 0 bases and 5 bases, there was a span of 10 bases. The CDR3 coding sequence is TGCGCCAGCAGCCAAGATCTTGAGAGGTATGGCTACACCTTC. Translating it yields CASSQDLERYGYTF.

CDR3: CASSSGSVTGEQYF. The CDR3 DNA follows: TGTGCCAGCAGCTCCGGGTCGGTAACTGGGGAGCAGTACTTC. The V call is TRBV9, the J call TRBJ2-7; D is unresolved. Trimming took 4 bases from V and 7 from J, leaving 18 bases between them. Germline CDR1 reads SGDLS; CDR2 reads YYNGEE. The CDR3 contains 14 residues.

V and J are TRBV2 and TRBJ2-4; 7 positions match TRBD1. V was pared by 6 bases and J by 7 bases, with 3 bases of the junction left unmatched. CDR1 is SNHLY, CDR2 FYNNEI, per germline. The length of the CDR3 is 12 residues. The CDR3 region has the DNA TGTGCCAGCAGAAGACAGGGTAACATTCAGTACTTC. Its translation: CASRRQGNIQYF. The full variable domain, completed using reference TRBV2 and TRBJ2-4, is EPEVTQTPSHQVTQMGQEVILRCVPISNHLYFYWYRQILGQKVEFLVSFYNNEISEKSEIFDDQFSVERPDGSNFTLKIRSTKLEDSAMYFCASRRQGNIQYFGAGTRLSVL.

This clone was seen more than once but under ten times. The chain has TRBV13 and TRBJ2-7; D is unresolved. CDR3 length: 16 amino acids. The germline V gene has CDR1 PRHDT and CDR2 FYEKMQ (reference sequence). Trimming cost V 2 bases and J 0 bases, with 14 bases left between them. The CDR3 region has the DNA TGTGCCAGCAGCTTATATTGGGCAGGAAGCTCCTACGAGCAGTACTTC. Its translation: CASSLYWAGSSYEQYF. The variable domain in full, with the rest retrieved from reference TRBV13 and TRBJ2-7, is AAGVIQSPRHLIKEKRETATLKCYPIPRHDTVYWYQQGPGQDPQFLISFYEKMQSDKGSIPDRFSAQQFSDYHSELNMSSLELGDSALYFCASSLYWAGSSYEQYFGPGTRLTVT.

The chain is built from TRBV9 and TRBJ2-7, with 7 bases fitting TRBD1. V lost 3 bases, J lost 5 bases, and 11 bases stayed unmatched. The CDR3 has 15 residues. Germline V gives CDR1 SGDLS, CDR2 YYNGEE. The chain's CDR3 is CASSGSTGRENEQYF. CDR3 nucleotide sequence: TGTGCCAGCAGCGGATCGACAGGGAGAGAGAACGAGCAGTACTTC.

For the CDR3, the DNA is TGTGCCAGCAGTTACACCGACAGAGCCGAGCAGTACTTC. Its protein is CASSYTDRAEQYF. The rearrangement joins TRBV7-3 to TRBJ2-7; maybe TRBD1 (5 bases). Trimming left V 6 bases short and J 6 bases short, with 15 bases between. The germline V gene encodes CDR1 SGHTA and CDR2 FQGTGA. This CDR3 has 13 residues.

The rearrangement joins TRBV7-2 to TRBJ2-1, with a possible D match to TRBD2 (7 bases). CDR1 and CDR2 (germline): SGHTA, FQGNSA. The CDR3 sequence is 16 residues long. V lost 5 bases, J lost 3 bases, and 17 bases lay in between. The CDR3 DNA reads TGTGCCAGCAGCCCCCAGGCGGGGGCGTTCTACAATGAGCAGTTCTTC. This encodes CASSPQAGAFYNEQFF.

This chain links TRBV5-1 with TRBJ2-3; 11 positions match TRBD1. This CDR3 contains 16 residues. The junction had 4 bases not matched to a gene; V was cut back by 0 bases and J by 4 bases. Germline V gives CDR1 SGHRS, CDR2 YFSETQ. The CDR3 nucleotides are TGCGCCAGCAGCTTGGCCAGGACAGGGGGCTCAGATACGCAGTATTTT. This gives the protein CASSLARTGGSDTQYF.

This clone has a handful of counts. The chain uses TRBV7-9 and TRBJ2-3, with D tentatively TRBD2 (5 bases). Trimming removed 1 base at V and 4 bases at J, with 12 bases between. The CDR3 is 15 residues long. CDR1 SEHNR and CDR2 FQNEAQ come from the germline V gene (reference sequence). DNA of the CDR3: TGTGCCAGCAGCTTAGTCGTACTAGGCCCAGATACGCAGTATTTT. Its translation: CASSLVVLGPDTQYF.

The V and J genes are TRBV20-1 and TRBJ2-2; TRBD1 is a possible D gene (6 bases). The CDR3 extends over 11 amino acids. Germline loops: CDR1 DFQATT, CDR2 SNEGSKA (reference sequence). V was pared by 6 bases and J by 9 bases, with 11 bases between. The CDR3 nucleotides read TGCAGTGCCCCCAGGGGCCGGGAGCTGTTTTTT. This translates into CSAPRGRELFF.

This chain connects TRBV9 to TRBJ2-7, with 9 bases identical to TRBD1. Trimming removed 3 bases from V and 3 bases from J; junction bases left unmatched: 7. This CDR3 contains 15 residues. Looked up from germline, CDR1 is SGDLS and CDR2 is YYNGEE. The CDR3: CASSGRQGDNYEQYF. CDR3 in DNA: TGTGCCAGCAGCGGGCGACAGGGGGATAACTACGAGCAGTACTTC. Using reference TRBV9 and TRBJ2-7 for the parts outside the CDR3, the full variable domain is DSGVTQTPKHLITATGQRVTLRCSPRSGDLSVYWYQQSLDQGLQFLIQYYNGEERAKGNILERFSAQQFPDLHSELNLSSLELGDSALYFCASSGRQGDNYEQYFGPGTRLTVT.

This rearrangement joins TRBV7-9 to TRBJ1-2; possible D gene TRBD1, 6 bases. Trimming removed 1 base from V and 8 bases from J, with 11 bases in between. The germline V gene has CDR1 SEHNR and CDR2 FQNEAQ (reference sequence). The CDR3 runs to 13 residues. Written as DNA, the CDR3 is TGTGCCAGCAGCTTAGAAGGGGGTCGGGGCTACACCTTC. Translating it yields CASSLEGGRGYTF. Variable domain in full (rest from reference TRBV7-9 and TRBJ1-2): DTGVSQNPRHKITKRGQNVTFRCDPISEHNRLYWYRQTLGQGPEFLTYFQNEAQLEKSRLLSDRFSAERPKGSFSTLEIQRTEQGDSAMYLCASSLEGGRGYTFGSGTRLTVV.

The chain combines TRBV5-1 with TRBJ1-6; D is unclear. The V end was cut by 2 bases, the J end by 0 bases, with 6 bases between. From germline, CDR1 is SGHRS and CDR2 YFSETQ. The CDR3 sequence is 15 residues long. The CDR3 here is CASSLQSSYNSPLHF. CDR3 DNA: TGCGCCAGCAGCTTACAGAGCTCCTATAATTCACCCCTCCACTTT.

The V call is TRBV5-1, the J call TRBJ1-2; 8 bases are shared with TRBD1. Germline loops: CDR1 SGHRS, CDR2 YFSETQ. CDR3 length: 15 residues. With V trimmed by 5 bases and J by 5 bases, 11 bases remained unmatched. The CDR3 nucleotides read TGCGCCAGCAGTGAACAGGGGGGAATCCCGTATGGCTACACCTTC. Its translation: CASSEQGGIPYGYTF.

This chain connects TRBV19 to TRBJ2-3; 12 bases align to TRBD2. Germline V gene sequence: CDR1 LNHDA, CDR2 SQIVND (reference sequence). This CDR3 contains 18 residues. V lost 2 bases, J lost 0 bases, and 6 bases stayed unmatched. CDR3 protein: CASSITSGGLYSTDTQYF. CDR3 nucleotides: TGTGCCAGTAGTATAACTAGCGGGGGGCTATATAGCACAGATACGCAGTATTTT.

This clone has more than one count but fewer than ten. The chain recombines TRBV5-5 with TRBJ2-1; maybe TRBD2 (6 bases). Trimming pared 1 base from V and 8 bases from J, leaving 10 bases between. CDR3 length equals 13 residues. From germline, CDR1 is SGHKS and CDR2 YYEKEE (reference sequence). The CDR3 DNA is TGTGCCAGCAGCTTGCGGAGGGGTGATGAGCAGTTCTTC. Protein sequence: CASSLRRGDEQFF.

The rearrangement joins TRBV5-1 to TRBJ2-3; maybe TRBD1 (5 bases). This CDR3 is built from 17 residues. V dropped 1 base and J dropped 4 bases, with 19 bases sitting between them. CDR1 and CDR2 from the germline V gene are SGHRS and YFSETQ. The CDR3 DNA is TGCGCCAGCAGCTTGAAACAGGCTCTTCGGAAATCAGATACGCAGTATTTT. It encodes CASSLKQALRKSDTQYF.

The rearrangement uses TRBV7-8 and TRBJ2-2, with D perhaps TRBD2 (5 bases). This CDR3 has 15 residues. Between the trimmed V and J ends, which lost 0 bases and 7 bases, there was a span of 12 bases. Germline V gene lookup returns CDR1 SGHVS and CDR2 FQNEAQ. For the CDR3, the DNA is TGTGCCAGCAGCTTAGCGCGGGCAGCAAACGGGGAGCTGTTTTTT. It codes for CASSLARAANGELFF.